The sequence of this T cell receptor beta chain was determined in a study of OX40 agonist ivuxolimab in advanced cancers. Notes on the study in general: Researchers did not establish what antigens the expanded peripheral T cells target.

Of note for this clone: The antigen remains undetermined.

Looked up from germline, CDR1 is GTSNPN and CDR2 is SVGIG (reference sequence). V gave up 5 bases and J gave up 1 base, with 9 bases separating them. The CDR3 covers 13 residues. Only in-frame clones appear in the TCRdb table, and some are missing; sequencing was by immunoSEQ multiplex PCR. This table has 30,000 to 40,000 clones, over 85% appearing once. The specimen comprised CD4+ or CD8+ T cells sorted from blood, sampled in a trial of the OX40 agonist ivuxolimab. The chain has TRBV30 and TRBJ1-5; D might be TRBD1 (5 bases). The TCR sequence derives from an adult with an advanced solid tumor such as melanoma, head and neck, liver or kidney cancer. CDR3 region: CAWAGGSNQPQHF. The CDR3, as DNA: TGTGCCTGGGCGGGGGGGAGCAATCAGCCCCAGCATTTT.